This TCR beta chain is from a study of blood T cell repertoires in COVID-19. V shed 4 bases and J 8 bases; nucleotides not matched to a gene: 2. The CDR3 loop spans 15 amino acids. Germline lookup yields CDR1 SEHNR and CDR2 FQNEAQ (reference sequence). Clinical history as reported by participants underpinned cohort assignment. Two negative PCRs, clearance, or symptom resolution had been documented for recovered Cohort 3 donors. As originally analysed: Reference gene primer amplification yielded estimated nucleated cell counts. The protocol was immunoSEQ multiplex PCR, while the TCRdb copy is restricted to in-frame clones and leaves out a portion. V, J and clone size are those of that table, while D and trimming were read from the DNA. The sample has approximately 170,000 clones; around four fifths are singletons. A few counts support this clone.

The origin of this receptor is a woman aged 45-65 years who had recovered from COVID-19. The source material was PBMCs or T cells enriched from blood (not recorded which). The chain is built from TRBV7-9 and TRBJ2-1; TRBD2 matches 16 bases. DNA for the CDR3: TGTGCCAGCAGCTGGGGACTAGCGGGAGGGGATGAGCAGTTCTTC. As protein: CASSWGLAGGDEQFF.